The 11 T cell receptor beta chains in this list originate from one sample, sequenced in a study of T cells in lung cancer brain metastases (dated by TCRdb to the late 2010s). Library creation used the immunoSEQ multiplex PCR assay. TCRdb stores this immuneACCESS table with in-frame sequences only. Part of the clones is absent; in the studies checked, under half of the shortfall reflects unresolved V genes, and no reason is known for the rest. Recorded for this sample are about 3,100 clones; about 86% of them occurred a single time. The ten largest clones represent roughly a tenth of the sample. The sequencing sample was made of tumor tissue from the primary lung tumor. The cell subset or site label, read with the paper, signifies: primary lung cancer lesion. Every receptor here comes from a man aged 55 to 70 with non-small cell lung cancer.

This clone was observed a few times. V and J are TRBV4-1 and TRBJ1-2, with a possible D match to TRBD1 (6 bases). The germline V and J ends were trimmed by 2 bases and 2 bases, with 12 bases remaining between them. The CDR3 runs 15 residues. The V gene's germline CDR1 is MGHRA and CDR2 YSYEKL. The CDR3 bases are TGCGCCAGCAGCCAAACCGGGACACTGAACTATGGCTACACCTTC. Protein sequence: CASSQTGTLNYGYTF.

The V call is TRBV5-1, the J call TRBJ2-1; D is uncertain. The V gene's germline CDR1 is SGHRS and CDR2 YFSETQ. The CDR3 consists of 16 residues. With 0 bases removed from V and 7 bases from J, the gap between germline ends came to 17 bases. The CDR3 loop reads CASSLEPIQSGNEQFF. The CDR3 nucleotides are TGCGCCAGCAGCTTGGAGCCGATCCAATCTGGAAATGAGCAGTTCTTC. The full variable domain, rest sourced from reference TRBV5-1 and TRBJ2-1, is KAGVTQTPRYLIKTRGQQVTLSCSPISGHRSVSWYQQTPGQGLQFLFEYFSETQRNKGNFPGRFSGRQFSNSRSEMNVSTLELGDSALYLCASSLEPIQSGNEQFFGPGTRLTVL.

CDR3 DNA sequence: TGTGCCAGCAGCTTACCTGGAACCTCTGGGGCCAACGTCCTGACTTTC. Encoded protein: CASSLPGTSGANVLTF. The chain joins TRBV7-9 to TRBJ2-6; D not certain. Trimming took 2 bases from V and 0 from J, leaving 8 bases between them. The V gene's germline CDR1 is SEHNR and CDR2 FQNEAQ (reference sequence). The CDR3 is made up of 16 amino acids.

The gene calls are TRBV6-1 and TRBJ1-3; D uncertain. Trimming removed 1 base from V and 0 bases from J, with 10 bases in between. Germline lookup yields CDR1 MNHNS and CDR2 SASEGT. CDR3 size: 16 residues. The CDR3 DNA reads TGTGCCAGCAGTGAAGTCCTCGGGAGCTCTGGAAACACCATATATTTT. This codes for CASSEVLGSSGNTIYF.

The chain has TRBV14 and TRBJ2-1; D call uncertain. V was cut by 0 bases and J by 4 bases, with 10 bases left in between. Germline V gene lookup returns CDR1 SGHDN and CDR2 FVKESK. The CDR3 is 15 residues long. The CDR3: CASSQEVATYNEQFF. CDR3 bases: TGTGCCAGCAGCCAAGAAGTGGCAACGTACAATGAGCAGTTCTTC.

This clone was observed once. The chain's CDR3 is CASSQEGVSSNQPQHF. CDR3 DNA: TGCGCCAGCAGCCAAGAGGGGGTTTCTAGCAATCAGCCCCAGCATTTT. J is TRBJ1-5 and V is TRBV4-1; a weak D match, TRBD1 (5 bases). CDR1 and CDR2 (germline): MGHRA, YSYEKL. The CDR3 sequence is 16 residues long. Trimming took 0 bases from V and 0 from J, leaving 9 bases between them.

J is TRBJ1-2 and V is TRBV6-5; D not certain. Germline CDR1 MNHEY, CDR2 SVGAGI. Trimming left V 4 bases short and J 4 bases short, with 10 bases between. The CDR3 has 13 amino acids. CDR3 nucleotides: TGTGCCAGCAGTTTAGAGACACGCTATGGCTACACCTTC. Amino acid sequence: CASSLETRYGYTF.

The CDR3 DNA reads TGTGCCAGCAGCTTAGGGACAGGGGGCATCACCGGGGAGCTGTTTTTT. Translating gives CASSLGTGGITGELFF. The gene calls are TRBV5-4 and TRBJ2-2; TRBD1 matches at 12 bases. Losses at the gene ends were 2 bases for V and 4 bases for J; bases not matched to a gene: 3. The CDR3 contains 16 residues. Germline CDR1 reads SGHNT; CDR2 reads YYREEE (reference sequence).

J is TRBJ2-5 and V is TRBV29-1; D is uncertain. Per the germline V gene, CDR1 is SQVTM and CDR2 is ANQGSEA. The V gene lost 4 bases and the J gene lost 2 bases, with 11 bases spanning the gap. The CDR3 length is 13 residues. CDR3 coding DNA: TGCAGCGTTGCTATTTCCTCTCAAGAGACCCAGTACTTC. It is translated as CSVAISSQETQYF.

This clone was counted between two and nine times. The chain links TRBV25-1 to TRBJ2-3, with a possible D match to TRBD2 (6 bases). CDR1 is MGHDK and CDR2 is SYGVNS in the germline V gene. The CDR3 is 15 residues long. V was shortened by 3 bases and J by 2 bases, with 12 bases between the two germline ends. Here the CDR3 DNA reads TGTGCCAGCAGTGACATTAGCGGAAACACAGATACGCAGTATTTT. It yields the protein CASSDISGNTDTQYF.

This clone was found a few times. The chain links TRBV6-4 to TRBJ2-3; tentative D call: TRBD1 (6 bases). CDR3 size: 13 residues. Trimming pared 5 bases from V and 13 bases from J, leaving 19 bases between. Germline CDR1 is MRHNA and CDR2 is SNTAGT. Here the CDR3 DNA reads TGTGCCAGCAGTCGAGACGGGACAACCTTGGAGTATTTT. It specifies CASSRDGTTLEYF.